This TCR beta chain was obtained from a study of memory CD4+ T cells and cytomegalovirus serostatus (dated by TCRdb to 2018 to 2020). Concerning the study at large: A total of 33 healthy Belgian adults, of whom 9 were CMV seropositive and some 24 were CMV seronegative, were included in the cohort. To replicate a published TCR-based CMV serostatus classifier, the study sequenced CD4+ memory TCRbeta repertoires from a Belgian cohort whose cytomegalovirus serostatus was known. Study-wide findings and limitations: On the Belgian cohort, the classifier based on the original framework reached a median bootstrapped AUC of about 0.95, with a 95% CI of 0.76-1.00. Only CD4+CD45RO+ memory cells were sequenced, unlike the original study, which covered naive and memory CD4+ and CD8+ populations. Among the 160 or so previously reported CMV-associated TCRbeta sequences, some 70 showed up in the CD4+ memory repertoires, with each one found in between one and five individuals. For predicting CMV serostatus, the median bootstrapped AUC was approximately 0.95 using the original framework and approximately 0.9 using a US-trained random forest. The results were interpreted as suggesting that the CMV-associated TCR signature is largely present in the CD4+ memory repertoire.

Concerning this clone: It has no known antigen specificity. Within one base of it there is no much larger clone, and no base qualities were kept.

Single viable CD3+CD4+CD8-CD45RO+ cells were sorted as memory CD4+ T cells on a FACSAria II. To determine CMV serostatus, a Roche Elecsys assay was used that detects serum IgG against CMV pp150, pp28, p38 and p52. After thawing, total CD4+ T cells were enriched by positive selection with CD4 magnetic microbeads. The samples came from a separate study whose specific focus was interrogating the CD4+ T cell memory repertoire. Following standard operating procedures, peripheral blood mononuclear cells were isolated and cryopreserved, while serum was kept at -80 degrees C. CD3-PerCP (BW264/56), CD4-APC (RPA-T4), CD45RO-PE (UCHT1) and CD8-Pacific Orange (3B5) antibodies were used for staining, and non-viable cells were excluded with Sytox blue. Genomic DNA was extracted from sorted cells with the Quick-DNA Microprep Kit. Amplification of TCRbeta DNA was done with the immunoSEQ hsTCRbeta kit, following the protocol from the manufacturer. TCRbeta libraries were sequenced on an Illumina MiSeq instrument. Regarding the original processing steps: After out-of-frame sequences were removed, 2,204,828 distinct TCRbeta sequences remained, averaging about 67,000 per individual. Each individual was scored by the count of 150 to 200 previously reported CMV-associated TCRbeta sequences and the total productive distinct TCRbeta count. A beta-binomial model was reimplemented in Python, and scikit-learn random forests with default parameters were trained on US cohort data. On the Belgian cohort, classifier performance was reported as the median AUC, along with percentile confidence intervals, across 10,000 bootstrap iterations. Here the immuneACCESS table is served through TCRdb, limited to in-frame sequences with V and J called. Missing clones are a known gap in these copies; in checked studies unresolved V genes cover under half, and the rest lacks a known reason. D and trimming were read from the DNA, whereas the V and J calls and clone size are those reported in that table. The sample yields about 58,000 clones; about four fifths were counted once. The ten largest clonotypes hold 0.5% of the sample.

The TCR originated in an adult in good health and CMV-seronegative. Some clones in this sample may be carry-over from other donors' samples. What was sequenced was memory CD4+ T cells from blood.

The CDR3 in this case is CASGTNYGYTF. The DNA reads as follows: TGTGCTAGTGGCACTAACTATGGCTACACCTTC. The sequence links TRBV12-5 to TRBJ1-2; no D gene call is confident. Measured from the cysteine to the phenylalanine, the CDR3 is 11 residues long. Just the 33-base CDR3 DNA is kept, in frame starting at base 1. CDR1 and CDR2 are read off the germline V gene as LGHNT and FRNRAP. Trimming takes 6 bases from V and 0 bases from J, and the germline ends sit 2 bases apart.